A selection of T cell receptor beta chains follows, all from one sample in a study of shared clonotypes between healthy human individuals. TCRdb's table, derived via immunoSEQ multiplex PCR, lists solely in-frame clones and lacks some. The data hold 300,000 to 400,000 clones, with 73% observed a single time. Material for sequencing was memory CD4+ T cells sorted from blood. Receptors originate from a man aged 25 to 40 in good health. Both conserved end residues are part of each CDR3. A D gene is named only where the DNA matches it firmly. Not all rows give a size; the values are once, few, many and, for expanded clones, a class.

V,D,size,J,DNA,CDR3
TRBV7-8,-,-,TRBJ2-5,TGTGCCACATCCGGGGAGACCCAGTACTTC,CATSGETQYF
TRBV19,-,-,TRBJ2-5,TGTGCCAGTAGGGGGGACCATGCAGAGACCCAGTACTTC,CASRGDHAETQYF
TRBV7-2,-,many,TRBJ2-3,TGTGCCAGCAGCTTACAGTCGGGGCCAGATACGCAGTATTTT,CASSLQSGPDTQYF
TRBV7-9,TRBD1,-,TRBJ1-2,TGTGCCAGCAGCACCGGGACAGGGACCGCATGGGGCTACACCTTC,CASSTGTGTAWGYTF
TRBV5-1,TRBD1,few,TRBJ2-1,TGCGCCAGCAGCTTAACCGGGACAGGGGAACGGCAGTTCTTC,CASSLTGTGERQFF
TRBV27,-,-,TRBJ2-1,TGTGCCAGCAGCCGCCAACTCTCCTACAATGAGCAGTTCTTC,CASSRQLSYNEQFF
TRBV7-5,-,-,TRBJ2-3,TGTGCCAGAAGCTTACGGGAGTCGGGGACAGATACGCAGTATTTT,CARSLRESGTDTQYF
TRBV10-3,-,-,TRBJ1-1,TGTGCCATCAGTCCGGTGCTCGGCACTGAAGCTTTCTTT,CAISPVLGTEAFF
TRBV27,-,-,TRBJ2-3,TGTGCCAGCAGTTTATCACCAGGGTTGCGTGCCACAGATACGCAGTATTTT,CASSLSPGLRATDTQYF
TRBV29-1,-,-,TRBJ2-1,TGCAGCGTTGAATGGGTCAATGAGCAGTTCTTC,CSVEWVNEQFF
TRBV5-4,-,many,TRBJ2-1,TGTGCCAGCAGTTCGACTTTTAATCGGCAGTTCTTC,CASSSTFNRQFF
TRBV7-8,TRBD1,once,TRBJ1-5,TGTGCCAGCAGCAAAAACCGGGACAGGGGAGGGTCCCAGCATTTT,CASSKNRDRGGSQHF
TRBV27,-,-,TRBJ1-6,TGTGCCAGCAGTTTTACCTCCAGGGGAAATTCACCCCTCCACTTT,CASSFTSRGNSPLHF
TRBV4-1,-,few,TRBJ2-7,TGCGCCAGCAGCCTCCAGCTTCAGCCCTACGAGCAGTACTTC,CASSLQLQPYEQYF
TRBV6-5,-,few,TRBJ2-7,TGTGCCAGCAGTTTAGAACCAGGGTACGAGCAGTACTTC,CASSLEPGYEQYF
TRBV5-1,TRBD2,-,TRBJ2-7,TGCGCCAGCAGCCCCAGGCCCCGACTAGCGGGAGATGGGTACGAGCAGTACTTC,CASSPRPRLAGDGYEQYF
TRBV11-2,-,-,TRBJ2-1,TGTGCCAGCAGCTTTGTGGGAGAGGGGGATGAGCAGTTCTTC,CASSFVGEGDEQFF
TRBV6-6,TRBD2,-,TRBJ2-1,TGTGCCAGCAGGCGACTAGCCTTTTTGTTCTTC,CASRRLAFLFF
TRBV2,-,few,TRBJ2-3,TGTGCCAGCAGTACTTGGGGGGGGCTCTCTAGCACAGATACGCAGTATTTT,CASSTWGGLSSTDTQYF
TRBV5-4,-,-,TRBJ2-3,TGTGCCAGCAGCCTGGAACCAAGTTATACGCAGTATTTT,CASSLEPSYTQYF
TRBV4-2,-,-,TRBJ2-1,TGTGCCAGCAGCCAAGATTCGGCGGAAATCAATGAGCAGTTCTTC,CASSQDSAEINEQFF
TRBV2,TRBD2,-,TRBJ2-1,TGTGCCAGCAGTCCGGGACTAGCGGCTAATGAGCAGTTCTTC,CASSPGLAANEQFF
TRBV7-2,-,-,TRBJ2-3,TGTGCCAGCAGCTTGACGACGGGTGGGGGCACAGATACGCAGTATTTT,CASSLTTGGGTDTQYF
TRBV5-4,-,-,TRBJ2-7,TGTGCCAGCAGCCCAAAGGGTTCCTACGAGCAGTACTTC,CASSPKGSYEQYF
TRBV2,TRBD1,few,TRBJ2-1,TGTGCCAGCACGGACAGGGTCATCAATGAGCAGTTCTTC,CASTDRVINEQFF
TRBV6-5,-,-,TRBJ1-2,TGTGCCAACTCGGACAGTCATGGCTACATCTTC,CANSDSHGYIF
TRBV18,-,-,TRBJ1-3,TGTGCCAGCTCACAGACAGAGAGCTCTGGAAACACCATATATTTT,CASSQTESSGNTIYF
TRBV6-6,TRBD2,-,TRBJ2-5,TGTGCCAGCAGTTTAAGCGGGAGGGGAGAGACCCAGTACTTC,CASSLSGRGETQYF
TRBV5-4,TRBD1,once,TRBJ1-2,TGTGCCAGCAGCTCCCAGGGACAGGGGGAGGGAGGCTACACCTTC,CASSSQGQGEGGYTF
TRBV13,-,-,TRBJ1-1,TGTGCCAGCAGCTTAGGCCGCAGGGACCTTCACACTGAAGCTTTCTTT,CASSLGRRDLHTEAFF
TRBV6-1,TRBD2,-,TRBJ2-2,TGTGCCAGCAGTGATTCGGGACTAGCGGGAGGATGGACCGGGGAGCTGTTTTTT,CASSDSGLAGGWTGELFF
TRBV6-5,TRBD2,-,TRBJ2-1,TGTGCCAGCAGTTCTAGACTAGCGGGAGGTTGGGAGCAGTTCTTC,CASSSRLAGGWEQFF
TRBV28,-,few,TRBJ1-1,TGTGCCAGCAGGGATCAGGGGTTCGGGAACACTGAAGCTTTCTTT,CASRDQGFGNTEAFF
TRBV6-5,-,-,TRBJ1-3,TGTGCCAGCAGTTACGTGATGGGAGGAAACACCATATATTTT,CASSYVMGGNTIYF
TRBV28,-,-,TRBJ2-2,TGTGCCAGCAGCCGATTGACAGGGAACACCGGGGAGCTGTTTTTT,CASSRLTGNTGELFF
TRBV19,-,-,TRBJ2-7,TGTGCCAGTAGTATAGGCGGGGCCATCTACGAGCAGTACTTC,CASSIGGAIYEQYF
TRBV30,-,-,TRBJ2-3,TGTGCCTGGAGTGTAGGGGGAATGACAGATACGCAGTATTTT,CAWSVGGMTDTQYF
TRBV6-5,TRBD1,-,TRBJ1-1,TGTGCCAGCAGTAAGGACAGGGGTGCAGCTTTCTTT,CASSKDRGAAFF
TRBV6-1,-,-,TRBJ1-1,TGTGCCGGGACCACGACAAAGCACACTGAAGCTTTCTTT,CAGTTTKHTEAFF
TRBV9,-,-,TRBJ2-1,TGTGCCAGCAGCGTAGACCGGGGAAGTGGGGGTAAGCAGTTCTTC,CASSVDRGSGGKQFF
TRBV5-6,-,-,TRBJ2-1,TGTGCCAGCAGCTTAGGGGATTGGGGGAATGAGCAGTTCTTC,CASSLGDWGNEQFF
TRBV28,-,-,TRBJ2-7,TGTGCCAGCAGTTTAAAGCGGTACGAGCAGTACTTC,CASSLKRYEQYF
TRBV25-1,-,once,TRBJ2-7,TGTGCCAGCAGTGGAGGGAGAGACTACGAGCAGTACTTC,CASSGGRDYEQYF
TRBV6-6,-,-,TRBJ1-3,TGTGCCAGCGAGGAAAACTCTGGAAACACCATATATTTT,CASEENSGNTIYF
TRBV10-3,-,-,TRBJ2-3,TGTGCCATCAGTGACTCCCAGCACACAGATACGCAGTATTTT,CAISDSQHTDTQYF
TRBV6-1,TRBD1,few,TRBJ1-5,TGTGCCAGCAGTGCGACAGGGAACCAGCCCCAGCATTTT,CASSATGNQPQHF
TRBV30,-,-,TRBJ2-2,TGTGCCTGGGGGACTGGGCCTGGGGTCGGGGAGCTGTTTTTT,CAWGTGPGVGELFF
TRBV28,-,-,TRBJ2-7,TGTGCCAGCAGTCCCCTAGGTCCATTTTACGAGCAGTACTTC,CASSPLGPFYEQYF
TRBV20-1,TRBD2,-,TRBJ2-3,TGCAGTGCTAGACGAGCGGGACTAGTTTATTTT,CSARRAGLVYF
TRBV7-6,-,-,TRBJ2-7,TGTGCCAGCAGTCGAGGTGAGGTCAACGAGCAGTACTTC,CASSRGEVNEQYF
TRBV2,-,few,TRBJ1-5,TGTGCCAGCAGTGTAGACAGCAATCAGCCCCAGCATTTT,CASSVDSNQPQHF
TRBV2,TRBD2,many,TRBJ2-1,TGTGCCAGCAGTGGAACAGCGGGATTCTACAATGAGCAGTTCTTC,CASSGTAGFYNEQFF
TRBV5-5,-,-,TRBJ2-2,TGTGCCAGCAGCTTGGATGGGGGTGGGACCGGGGAGCTGTTTTTT,CASSLDGGGTGELFF
TRBV9,-,once,TRBJ2-7,TGTGCCAGCAGCGTAGGCGAGCTCGGTGAGCAGTACTTC,CASSVGELGEQYF
TRBV7-6,-,many,TRBJ1-1,TGTGCCAGCTCCGCCGACCTGAACACTGAAGCTTTCTTT,CASSADLNTEAFF
TRBV9,TRBD1,-,TRBJ2-7,TGTGCCAGCAGCCCGGACAGGGGAGCATACGAGCAGTACTTC,CASSPDRGAYEQYF
TRBV27,-,-,TRBJ2-7,TGTGCCAGCAGCCCCAACGTGCTCACCTACGAGCAGTACTTC,CASSPNVLTYEQYF
TRBV6-5,TRBD2,-,TRBJ2-2,TGTGCCAGCAGGAGGACTAGCTCCTCTGCTGTGCTGTTTTTT,CASRRTSSSAVLFF
TRBV25-1,TRBD1,-,TRBJ2-5,TGTGCCAGCGGGAGACAGGGGAGGGAGACCCAGTACTTC,CASGRQGRETQYF
TRBV29-1,TRBD2,-,TRBJ2-1,TGCAGCGTTCGCGGACTAGGCCACAATGAGCAGTTCTTC,CSVRGLGHNEQFF